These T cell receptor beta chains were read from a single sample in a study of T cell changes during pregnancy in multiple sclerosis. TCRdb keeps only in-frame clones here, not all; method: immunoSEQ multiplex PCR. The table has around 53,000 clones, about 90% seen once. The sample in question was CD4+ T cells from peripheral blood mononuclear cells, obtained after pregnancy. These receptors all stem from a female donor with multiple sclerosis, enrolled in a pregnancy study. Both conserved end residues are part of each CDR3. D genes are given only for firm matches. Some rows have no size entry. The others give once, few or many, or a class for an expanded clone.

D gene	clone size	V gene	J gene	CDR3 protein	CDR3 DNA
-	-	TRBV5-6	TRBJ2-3	CASSLGEITDTQYF	TGTGCCAGCAGCTTGGGAGAAATCACAGATACGCAGTATTTT
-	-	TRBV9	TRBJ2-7	CASSVADTYEQYF	TGTGCCAGCAGCGTGGCGGACACCTACGAGCAGTACTTC
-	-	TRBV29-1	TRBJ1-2	CSVEGGASGYGYTF	TGCAGCGTTGAAGGGGGCGCATCTGGCTATGGCTACACCTTC
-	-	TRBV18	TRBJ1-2	CASSPFPTVGSGEFGYTF	TGTGCCAGCTCACCATTCCCGACTGTGGGGAGTGGGGAGTTTGGCTACACCTTC
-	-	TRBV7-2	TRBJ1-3	CASSLFQMGNTIYF	TGTGCCAGCAGCTTATTCCAGATGGGAAACACCATATATTTT
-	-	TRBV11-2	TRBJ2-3	CASSQGLGTDTQYF	TGTGCCAGCAGCCAGGGGTTGGGCACAGATACGCAGTATTTT
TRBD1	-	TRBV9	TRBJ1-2	CASSPRTGDGYTF	TGTGCCAGCAGCCCGCGGACAGGGGATGGCTACACCTTC
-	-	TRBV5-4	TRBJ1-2	CASQVSAGANYGYTF	TGTGCCAGCCAAGTCAGCGCGGGTGCTAACTATGGCTACACCTTC
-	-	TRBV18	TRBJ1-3	CASSNSGDFSGNTIYF	TGTGCCAGCTCCAACTCCGGGGACTTCTCTGGAAACACCATATATTTT
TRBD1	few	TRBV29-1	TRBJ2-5	CSVGQAPQETQYF	TGCAGCGTCGGACAGGCCCCCCAAGAGACCCAGTACTTC
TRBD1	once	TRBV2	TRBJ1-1	CASRLGQGSEAFF	TGTGCCAGCAGGTTGGGACAGGGATCTGAAGCTTTCTTT
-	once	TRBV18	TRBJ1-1	CASSPRGPDTEAFF	TGTGCCAGCTCACCACGAGGGCCGGACACTGAAGCTTTCTTT
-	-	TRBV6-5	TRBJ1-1	CASSYRAEAFF	TGTGCCAGCAGTTACAGAGCTGAAGCTTTCTTT
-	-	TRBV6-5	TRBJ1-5	CASSGAGVNQPQHF	TGTGCCAGCAGCGGCGCAGGGGTAAATCAGCCCCAGCATTTT
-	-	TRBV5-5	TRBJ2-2	CASSLAGLKGSSWATGELFF	TGTGCCAGCAGCTTGGCCGGGTTGAAGGGGTCGAGTTGGGCCACCGGGGAGCTGTTTTTT
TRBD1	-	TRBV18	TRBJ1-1	CASSAGGSNTEAFF	TGTGCCAGCTCCGCAGGGGGGAGTAACACTGAAGCTTTCTTT